This TCR beta chain appears in the sequencing data of a study of CD8+CD57+ T cells in acquired aplastic anemia. Whoever was chosen for sequencing had shown CD8+CD57+ cell expansion by flow cytometry. Details on this clonotype: One junction end disagrees with the germline gene, perhaps due to a read error.

This CDR3 is built from 14 residues. The germline CDR1 and CDR2 sequences are PRHDT and FYEKMQ (reference sequence). Profiling of TCR beta VDJ combinations and CDR3 sequences used genomic DNA as template. TCRdb re-analysed the reads in MiXCR, keeping a single row per CDR3 protein. The sample has approximately 180,000 distinct CDR3 sequences, roughly 48% seen once. This chain joins TRBV13 and TRBJ1-2; D is unresolved. The specimen was sorted CD4+, CD8+, or CD8+CD57+ T cells (not recorded which) from PBMCs. This receptor was taken from a human donor with aplastic anemia. CDR3: CASSSWTWDYGYTF. CDR3 coding DNA: TGTGCCAGTAGCTCCTGGACCTGGGACTATGGCTACACCTTC.